This section outlines one TCR beta chain sequence together with its context. The entry originates in a study of CXCR3-negative and CXCR3-positive naive CD8 T cells. UMI labels and 5' RACE were used to prepare the TRB cDNA libraries. TCRdb reprocessed the 5' RACE reads, with one entry per CDR3 protein and no DNA. The sample data list under 45,000 distinct CDR3 sequences. The sample was memory CD8+ T cells from blood. The clonotype was recovered from a human donor in good health. Some clones in this sample may be carry-over from other donors' samples.

Here the CDR3 reads CASSSGTGPNTGELFF. This sequence joins TRBV5-1 and TRBJ2-2; TCRdb outputs TRBD1, but without DNA this stays unchecked. The germline V gene encodes CDR1 SGHRS and CDR2 YFSETQ. This CDR3 region has 16 residues.